This T cell receptor (beta chain) appears in the sequencing data of a study of T cell responses to AZD1222 COVID-19 vaccine (dated by TCRdb to about 2021). Context from the whole study: TCR sequencing was performed for about 250 trial participants, of whom 207 were given two doses of AZD1222 and around 25 were given two doses of MenACWY control vaccine. Enrollment into the trials was organized by age into subgroups of 18-55, 56-69 and 70-plus years, and those subgroups contained roughly 150, 30 and 60 TCR-sequenced participants, respectively. Study-wide findings and limitations: Conclusions about previously exposed vaccinees are limited because only a handful of AZD1222 recipients were SARS-CoV-2 seropositive at baseline. Because no samples from the day 14 peak response were available, repertoires could be characterized only after the peak T cell response. Participants were mostly white British and included more females than males, and it was suggested by the authors that clonal diversity may have been underestimated. In the small 56-69-year group, the increase in depth fell short of significance, most likely because of low power. Reportedly, almost half of the unique spike-specific TCRs recognized epitopes lying outside the regions that are mutated in the B.1.351 and B.1.1.7 variants. A significant rise in spike-specific TCR breadth and depth was observed after two AZD1222 doses relative to day 0 and relative to MenACWY recipients. Vaccine-associated CD4 TCRs spanned the whole spike protein, with dominant responses in regions 160-218 and 743-854.

The CDR3 sequence holds 15 residues, the cysteine and phenylalanine included. Solely the CDR3 DNA is kept, with 45 bases framed from the first base. CDR1 SNHLY and CDR2 FYNNEI are derived from the germline V gene. Trimming at the junction amounts to 2 bases on V and 2 bases on J, and the germline ends lie 12 bases apart. The CDR3 regions of human TCRbeta chains were subjected to immunosequencing. In the original analysis: Repertoire TCRs were matched against a reference library of SARS-CoV-2-specific TCRs generated with the MIRA antigen-specificity platform. Breadth meant the fraction of unique TCRs that were SARS-CoV-2-associated, whereas depth meant the fraction of total T cells that were SARS-CoV-2-associated. Using the MIRA data, each spike-specific TCR was assigned both to the spike region to which the TCR was reactive and to a CD4 or CD8 class. Log10-transformed breadth and depth values were compared by one-way ANOVA with Sidak's multiple comparisons tests. TCRdb obtained this table from immuneACCESS and retained in-frame rearrangements with V and J assigned. These tables miss some clones; where compared with another copy, unresolved V genes account for less than half of the shortfall, and the remainder is unexplained. The V and J calls and clone size are taken from that table; D and trimming were inferred from the DNA. Present in this sample are 190,000 or so clones, more than 75% of which were seen just once. The top ten constitute 25% to 30% of the sample.

The time point label, as the study defines it: about 28 days (+/-7) after the second vaccine dose. Because spike-specific TCR depth and breadth did not differ between the two schedules, AZD1222 recipients who got a second dose at roughly 4 weeks were pooled with those who got a second dose at roughly 12 weeks. Samples from vaccinated people were obtained from the UK trials COV001 and COV002, which included a single-blind randomized controlled phase 2/3 trial of AZD1222 (ChAdOx1 nCoV-19) in healthy adults. Trial participant PBMC samples were collected at day 0 and day 28 after the second dose for TCRbeta chain sequencing. About this clone: What antigen it recognizes has not been identified. No base quality information exists; no much larger clone differs at one position.

In this chain, TRBV2 is recombined with TRBJ1-2; TRBD1 is a possible D gene, resting on 5 matching bases. This receptor was taken from an adult who received the AZD1222 COVID-19 vaccine. The specimen was peripheral blood, collected 28 days after the second AZD1222 dose. The nucleotide sequence reads as follows: TGTGCCAGCAGTGAAATAGGACAAATAAACTATGGCTACACCTTC. This yields the protein CASSEIGQINYGYTF.